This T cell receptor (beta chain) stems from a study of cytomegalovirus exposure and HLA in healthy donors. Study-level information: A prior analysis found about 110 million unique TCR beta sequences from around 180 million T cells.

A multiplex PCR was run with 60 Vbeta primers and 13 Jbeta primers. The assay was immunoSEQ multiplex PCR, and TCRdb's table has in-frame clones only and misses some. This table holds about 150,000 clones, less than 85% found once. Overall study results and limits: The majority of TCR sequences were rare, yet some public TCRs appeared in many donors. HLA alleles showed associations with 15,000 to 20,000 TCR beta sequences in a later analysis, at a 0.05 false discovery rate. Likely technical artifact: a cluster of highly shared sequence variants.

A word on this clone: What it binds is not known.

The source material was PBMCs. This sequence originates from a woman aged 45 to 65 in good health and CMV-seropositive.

CDR3 sequence: CAISHRGDYGYTF. CDR3 DNA: TGTGCCATCAGTCACAGGGGGGACTATGGCTACACCTTC. This chain connects TRBV10-3 to TRBJ1-2; TRBD1 matches 8 bases. Germline V gene data show CDR1 as ENHRY and CDR2 as SYGVKD. The trim removed 5 bases at V and 3 bases at J, leaving 2 bases unmatched. The CDR3 extends over 13 amino acids.